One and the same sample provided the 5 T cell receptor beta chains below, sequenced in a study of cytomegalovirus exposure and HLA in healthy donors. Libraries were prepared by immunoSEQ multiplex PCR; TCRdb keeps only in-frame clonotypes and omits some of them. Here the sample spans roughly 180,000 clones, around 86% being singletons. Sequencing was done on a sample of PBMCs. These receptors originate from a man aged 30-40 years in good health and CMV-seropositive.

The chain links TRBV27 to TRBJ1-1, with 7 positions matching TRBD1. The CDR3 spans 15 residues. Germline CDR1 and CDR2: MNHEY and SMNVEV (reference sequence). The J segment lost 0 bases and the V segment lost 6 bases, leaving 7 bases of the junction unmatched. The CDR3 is CASRAGTVMNTEAFF. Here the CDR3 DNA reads TGTGCCAGCAGGGCGGGGACAGTCATGAACACTGAAGCTTTCTTT.

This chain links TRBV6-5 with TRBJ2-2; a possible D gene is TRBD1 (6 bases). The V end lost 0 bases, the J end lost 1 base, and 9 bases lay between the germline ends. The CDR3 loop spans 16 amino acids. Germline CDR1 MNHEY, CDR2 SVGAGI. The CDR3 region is CASSYSGALNTGELFF. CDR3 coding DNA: TGTGCCAGCAGTTACTCGGGGGCCCTGAACACCGGGGAGCTGTTTTTT.

The CDR3 here is CASSPWREGTDTQYF. The CDR3 nucleotides read TGTGCCAGCAGCCCGTGGCGGGAGGGGACAGATACGCAGTATTTT. The rearrangement links TRBV5-4 to TRBJ2-3, with TRBD2 matching over 9 bases. With 4 bases clipped from V and 3 bases from J, the junction kept 6 bases outside the gene matches. Looked up from germline, CDR1 is SGHNT and CDR2 is YYREEE (reference sequence). CDR3 length: 15 amino acids.

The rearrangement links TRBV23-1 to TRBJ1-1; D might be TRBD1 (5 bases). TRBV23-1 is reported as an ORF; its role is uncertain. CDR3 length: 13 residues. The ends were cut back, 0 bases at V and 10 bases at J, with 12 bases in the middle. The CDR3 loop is CASSQSKGMGAFF. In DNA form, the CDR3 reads TGCGCCAGCAGTCAATCTAAGGGGATGGGAGCTTTCTTT.

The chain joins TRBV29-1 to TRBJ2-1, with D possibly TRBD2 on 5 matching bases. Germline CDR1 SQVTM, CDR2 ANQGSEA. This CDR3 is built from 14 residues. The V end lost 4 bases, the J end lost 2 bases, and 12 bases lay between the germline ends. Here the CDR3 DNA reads TGCAGCGTTGGATCGGGATTCGCCTACAATGAGCAGTTCTTC. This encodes CSVGSGFAYNEQFF.